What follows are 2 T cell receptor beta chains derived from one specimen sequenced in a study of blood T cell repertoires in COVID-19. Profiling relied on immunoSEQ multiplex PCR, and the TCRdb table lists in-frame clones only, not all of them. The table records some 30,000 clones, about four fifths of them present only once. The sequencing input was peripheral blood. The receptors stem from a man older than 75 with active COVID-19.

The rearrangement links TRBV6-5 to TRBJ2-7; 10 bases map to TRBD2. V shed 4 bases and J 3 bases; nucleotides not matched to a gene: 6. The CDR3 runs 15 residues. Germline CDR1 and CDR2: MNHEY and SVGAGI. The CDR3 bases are TGTGCCAGCAGTTCTAGCGGGGGTCTTGACTACGAGCAGTACTTC. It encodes CASSSSGGLDYEQYF.

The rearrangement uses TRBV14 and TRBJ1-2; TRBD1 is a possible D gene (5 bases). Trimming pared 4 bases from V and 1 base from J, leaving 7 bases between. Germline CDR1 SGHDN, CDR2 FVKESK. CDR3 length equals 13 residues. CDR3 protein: CASSLTVNYGYTF. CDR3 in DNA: TGTGCCAGCAGCCTGACAGTTAACTATGGCTACACCTTC.